A single sample is the source of the 20 T cell receptor beta chains below, sequenced in a study of vaccination effects on CD4 cells after COVID-19. TCRdb's table, derived via immunoSEQ multiplex PCR, lists solely in-frame clones and lacks some. The sample shows tens of thousands of clones, roughly two thirds of them seen only once. For these receptors, no antigen is known. Pools of viral peptides were used by the ViraFEST assay to expand antigen-specific CD4+ T cells ahead of sequencing. After roughly 11 days in culture, the CD4+ T cells were isolated. Nucleocapsid antibody tests were negative, and the vaccine recipients had no prior SARS-CoV-2 infection. The sequences come from CD4+ T cells from PBMCs cultured with SARS-CoV-2 spike peptides, collected before COVID-19 vaccination. The source is a human donor who received a COVID-19 vaccine.

This chain joins TRBV5-6 and TRBJ1-2; TRBD1 might be the D (5 bases). CDR3 length: 18 amino acids. Germline CDR1 SGHDT, CDR2 YYEEEE. V was cut by 5 bases and J by 0 bases, with 23 bases left in between. The chain's CDR3 is CASRQKFTGRQANYGYTF. The CDR3 DNA reads TGTGCCAGCAGACAAAAATTCACGGGACGCCAGGCTAACTATGGCTACACCTTC.

V gene TRBV2 combines with J gene TRBJ1-2; D is undetermined. This CDR3 contains 12 residues. The V gene's germline CDR1 is SNHLY and CDR2 FYNNEI. V was clipped by 6 bases and J by 12 bases, with 17 bases between them. The CDR3: CASRSEGGRHTF. DNA of the CDR3: TGTGCCAGCAGGTCAGAGGGCGGTCGCCACACCTTC.

The rearrangement links TRBV18 to TRBJ2-7; 8 bases align to TRBD2. The CDR3 covers 15 residues. Germline-derived CDR1 and CDR2 are KGHSH and LQKENI. V lost 4 bases, J lost 0 bases, and 5 bases stayed unmatched. The CDR3 DNA reads as TGTGCCAGCTCACTGGGCGGGGGGAGCTCCTACGAGCAGTACTTC. Amino acid sequence: CASSLGGGSSYEQYF.

The CDR3 DNA is TGTGCCACCAGTGACCCGGGACAGGGGGCTACCGGGGAGCTGTTTTTT. Translation gives CATSDPGQGATGELFF. J is TRBJ2-2 and V is TRBV24-1; 12 positions match TRBD1. V trimming: 4 bases; J trimming: 5 bases; junction bases outside the gene matches: 4. Per germline, CDR1 KGHDR and CDR2 SFDVKD. The CDR3 spans 16 residues.

The genes are TRBV4-1 and TRBJ2-1; D may be TRBD1 (5 bases). In germline, CDR1 is MGHRA, CDR2 YSYEKL. V was clipped by 1 base and J by 8 bases, with 18 bases between them. There are 16 residues in the CDR3. DNA of the CDR3: TGCGCCAGCAGCCAAGTTCCAGGGCCGCTGGGGCATGAGCAGTTCTTC. Translated, it gives CASSQVPGPLGHEQFF.

The V and J genes are TRBV27 and TRBJ1-4; a weak D match, TRBD1 (6 bases). CDR3 length: 14 amino acids. Trimming removed 6 bases from V and 8 bases from J, with 16 bases in between. Germline V gene sequence: CDR1 MNHEY, CDR2 SMNVEV (reference sequence). The CDR3: CASSRTGLGEKLFF. The CDR3 nucleotides read TGTGCCAGCAGCCGTACAGGGCTTGGGGAAAAACTGTTTTTT.

The chain links TRBV7-3 to TRBJ2-3; 7 nucleotides match TRBD2. With V trimmed by 5 bases and J by 10 bases, 12 bases remained unmatched. The CDR3 has 14 amino acids. CDR1 is SGHTA, CDR2 FQGTGA, per germline. The CDR3 region has the DNA TGTGCCAGCAGCCTCAATTCCGCGGGGGACCCGCAGTATTTT. Amino acids: CASSLNSAGDPQYF.

The gene calls are TRBV19 and TRBJ2-7, with 8 bases aligning to TRBD1. The junction had 8 bases not matched to a gene; V was cut back by 5 bases and J by 5 bases. Germline assignment: CDR1 LNHDA and CDR2 SQIVND (reference sequence). CDR3 size: 14 residues. The CDR3 DNA follows: TGTGCCAGTAGTCGGACAGGGTCTACCGACGAGCAGTACTTC. It specifies CASSRTGSTDEQYF.

V is TRBV5-1 and J is TRBJ1-1, with unresolved D. V dropped 5 bases and J dropped 4 bases, with 12 bases sitting between them. This CDR3 has 13 residues. In germline, CDR1 is SGHRS, CDR2 YFSETQ. DNA for the CDR3: TGCGCCAGCAGTCAACAGAAAGCCACTGAAGCTTTCTTT. Translation: CASSQQKATEAFF. The whole variable domain, filled in from reference TRBV5-1 and TRBJ1-1, reads KAGVTQTPRYLIKTRGQQVTLSCSPISGHRSVSWYQQTPGQGLQFLFEYFSETQRNKGNFPGRFSGRQFSNSRSEMNVSTLELGDSALYLCASSQQKATEAFFGQGTRLTVV.

The rearrangement links TRBV27 to TRBJ1-6; D remains ambiguous. The germline V and J ends were trimmed by 3 bases and 14 bases, with 17 bases remaining between them. The CDR3 length is 14 residues. In germline, CDR1 is MNHEY, CDR2 SMNVEV (reference sequence). The DNA of the CDR3 is TGTGCCAGCAGTTTTTCTTTCACGACATTAGCCCTCCACTTT. Protein sequence: CASSFSFTTLALHF.

This chain uses TRBV28 with TRBJ2-7, with TRBD1 matching 7 bases. V was clipped by 5 bases and J by 4 bases; unmatched bases: 5. This CDR3 spans 13 amino acids. Germline V gene sequence: CDR1 MDHEN, CDR2 SYDVKM. Here the CDR3 DNA reads TGTGCCAGCAGTATGACAGGGTTATACGAGCAGTACTTC. Its protein is CASSMTGLYEQYF.

This chain connects TRBV5-4 to TRBJ2-5, with 11 bases identical to TRBD2. Germline V CDR1 and CDR2: SGHNT, YYREEE (reference sequence). The CDR3 has 15 residues. The V gene end was trimmed by 5 bases and the J gene end by 2 bases; junction bases not matched to a gene: 5. CDR3 nucleotides: TGTGCCAGCAGTCCACGACTAGCGGGGCAAGAGACCCAGTACTTC. The encoded protein is CASSPRLAGQETQYF.

This clone was observed once. The gene calls are TRBV9 and TRBJ2-7; 9 nucleotides line up with TRBD2. In germline, CDR1 is SGDLS, CDR2 YYNGEE. Germline trimming cut 2 bases from V and 5 bases from J; bases unmatched to any gene: 8. CDR3 length: 15 residues. The CDR3 sequence: CASSVGPGLAHEQYF. The CDR3 region has the DNA TGTGCCAGCAGCGTGGGACCGGGACTAGCCCACGAGCAGTACTTC.

On this clone: At one boundary the junction diverges from the germline segment, which might be a read error. The chain has TRBV19 and TRBJ1-3, with a tentative D call TRBD1 (5 bases). Germline assignment: CDR1 LNHDA and CDR2 SQIVND (reference sequence). The CDR3 contains 12 residues. The CDR3 bases are TGCTCAAAAGGGGTTTCTGGAAACACCATATATTTT. This translates into CSKGVSGNTIYF.

This clone appeared a few times. The rearrangement links TRBV11-1 to TRBJ2-2; D is undetermined. V lost 5 bases to trimming and J lost 4 bases, with 14 bases between them. The germline V gene has CDR1 SGHAT and CDR2 FQDESV (reference sequence). This CDR3 contains 15 residues. The CDR3 reads CASSVARSGTGELFF. The CDR3 DNA sequence: TGTGCCAGCAGCGTTGCTAGGTCGGGCACCGGGGAGCTGTTTTTT.

The chain employs TRBV5-1 and TRBJ2-3, with 13 bases lining up with TRBD2. The germline gives CDR1 SGHRS, CDR2 YFSETQ. The CDR3 spans 17 residues. The V and J ends lost 0 bases and 1 base, in that order; junction bases with no gene match: 2. This CDR3 is CASSLGGTSGGTDTQYF. Here the CDR3 DNA reads TGCGCCAGCAGCTTGGGGGGGACTAGCGGGGGCACAGATACGCAGTATTTT.

The genes are TRBV7-8 and TRBJ2-3, with D possibly matching TRBD2 (5 bases). V was cut by 4 bases and J by 2 bases, with 22 bases left in between. The germline gives CDR1 SGHVS, CDR2 FQNEAQ. The CDR3 totals 18 residues. Here the CDR3 DNA reads TGTGCCAGCAGCTACAAACCTTTACTCGGGGTCCCCACAGATACGCAGTATTTT. It encodes CASSYKPLLGVPTDTQYF.

The V and J genes are TRBV6-6 and TRBJ2-7, with D possibly called TRBD1 or TRBD2 (5 bases each). V was cut by 10 bases and J by 2 bases, with 12 bases left in between. CDR3 length: 12 amino acids. The germline gives CDR1 MNHNY, CDR2 SVGAGI (reference sequence). CDR3 loop: CATGTSPYEQYF. CDR3 sequence (DNA): TGTGCCACCGGGACGTCGCCCTACGAGCAGTACTTC.

The rearrangement uses TRBV6-1 and TRBJ1-5, with D unresolved. The CDR3 length is 15 residues. V was pared by 1 base and J by 3 bases, with 10 bases between. CDR1 and CDR2 (germline): MNHNS, SASEGT. The CDR3 here is CASSEVQQINQPQHF. CDR3 bases: TGTGCCAGCAGTGAAGTCCAGCAAATCAATCAGCCCCAGCATTTT.

The chain links TRBV7-2 to TRBJ1-2; a possible D gene is TRBD1 (6 bases). The length of the CDR3 is 14 residues. Trimming took 3 bases from V and 5 from J, leaving 13 bases between them. Germline V lookup: CDR1 SGHTA, CDR2 FQGNSA. In nucleotides, the CDR3 is TGTGCCAGCAGCTTGGGGGCCGAAGTGTATGGCTACACCTTC. Translating gives CASSLGAEVYGYTF.